These T cell receptor beta chains were read from a single sample in a study of brain metastases from non-small cell lung cancer. Repertoires were generated with immunoSEQ multiplex PCR, while TCRdb's copy carries only in-frame clones and drops some. The sample shows 14,000 to 15,000 clones, around 86% of them seen only once. Source material: primary lung tumor tissue. These receptors were collected from a donor at least 40 years old with non-small cell lung cancer. The CDR3 runs from the conserved cysteine through the conserved F or W. The D gene is left open where the match is weak. Clone size, where shown, is once, few, many, or a class for clones that have expanded.

D gene | J gene | V gene | clone size | CDR3 DNA | CDR3 protein
- | TRBJ1-2 | TRBV5-4 | few | TGTGCCAGCAGCCCGACAGGCTCGGGCTATGGCTACACCTTC | CASSPTGSGYGYTF
TRBD1 | TRBJ1-2 | TRBV9 | large | TGTGCCAGCAGCGATAGACAGGGAACAGGCTACACCTTC | CASSDRQGTGYTF
- | TRBJ1-1 | TRBV6-5 | - | TGTGCCAGCAGCCTAACGAAGGGGTGGGAAGCTTTCTTT | CASSLTKGWEAFF
- | TRBJ1-6 | TRBV7-2 | - | TGTGCCAGCAGCTATAGCCCTGGGTTACTTTCACCCCTCCACTTT | CASSYSPGLLSPLHF
TRBD1 | TRBJ1-4 | TRBV9 | - | TGTGCCAGCAGCGTAGAGGCAGGGGGAACTAATGAAAAACTGTTTTTT | CASSVEAGGTNEKLFF
- | TRBJ2-3 | TRBV7-2 | - | TGTGCCAGCAAAGAGACCCTTAGCACAGATACGCAGTATTTT | CASKETLSTDTQYF
TRBD2 | TRBJ2-2 | TRBV27 | - | TGTGCCAGCAGTTTTCTAGCGGGCGCGAACACCGGGGAGCTGTTTTTT | CASSFLAGANTGELFF
- | TRBJ2-1 | TRBV7-6 | - | TGTGCCAGCAGCTTAAACCCCGACCCTTTCTATGAGCAGTTCTTC | CASSLNPDPFYEQFF
- | TRBJ1-2 | TRBV6-5 | once | TGTGCCAGCGAGTGGCAGGCTGGTGGCTACACCTTC | CASEWQAGGYTF
TRBD1 | TRBJ1-2 | TRBV27 | - | TGTGCCAGCAGTTTCGGGGCCACAGGGGCCAACTATGGCTACACCTTC | CASSFGATGANYGYTF
- | TRBJ2-5 | TRBV7-6 | - | TGTGCCAGCAGCTTAGAAGGGGGCCAAGAGACCCAGTACTTC | CASSLEGGQETQYF
TRBD1 | TRBJ2-2 | TRBV19 | - | TGTGCCAGTAGCTCGGCGACAGGGTATGCCGGGGAGCTGTTTTTT | CASSSATGYAGELFF
TRBD1 | TRBJ1-1 | TRBV11-3 | - | TGTGCCAGCAGCTCAGGACAGGCCCCCTTTGAAGCTTTCTTT | CASSSGQAPFEAFF
- | TRBJ1-4 | TRBV2 | - | TGTGCCACCCGGCGGAGGGGGAATGAAAAACTGTTTTTT | CATRRRGNEKLFF
- | TRBJ1-5 | TRBV24-1 | - | TGTGCCACCAGTGGGTCGGAGGCGGGTGGCAATCAGCCCCAGCATTTT | CATSGSEAGGNQPQHF
- | TRBJ1-1 | TRBV9 | few | TGTGCCAGCAGCGTAGTCCTGGAAGGGACTGAAGCTTTCTTT | CASSVVLEGTEAFF
- | TRBJ2-2 | TRBV6-5 | - | TGTGCCAGCAGTTACCCCCAGGGGTGGGCCACCGGGGAGCTGTTTTTT | CASSYPQGWATGELFF
- | TRBJ1-1 | TRBV7-9 | once | TGTGCCAGCAGCTTAGCAGGGGCGTTTAACACTGAAGCTTTCTTT | CASSLAGAFNTEAFF
- | TRBJ2-6 | TRBV3-1/TRBV3-2 | - | TGTGCCAGCAGCTCCGACCGGACGGGGTGGGCCAACGTCCTGACTTTC | CASSSDRTGWANVLTF
- | TRBJ2-1 | TRBV13 | - | TGTGCCAGCCGAGGGGGGGCTTTCTACAATGAGCAGTTCTTC | CASRGGAFYNEQFF
- | TRBJ2-1 | TRBV29-1 | - | TGCAGCGTTGGGGCTAGACGTGGGCGCAATGAGCAGTTCTTC | CSVGARRGRNEQFF
TRBD1 | TRBJ1-5 | TRBV6-2/TRBV6-3 | - | TGTGCCAGCAGCGACCGGGACAGGGGCAATCAGCCCCAGCATTTT | CASSDRDRGNQPQHF
TRBD2 | TRBJ2-3 | TRBV7-2 | - | TGTGCCAGCACCCCAGGTGGCGGGGGGGCGGGAGATACGCAGTATTTT | CASTPGGGGAGDTQYF
- | TRBJ2-5 | TRBV7-3 | - | TGTGCCAGCAGCCTCACTAGATCAGGCCAAGAGACCCAGTACTTC | CASSLTRSGQETQYF
- | TRBJ1-1 | TRBV2 | - | TGTGCCAGCACTGAAGGGGCTGAAGCTTTCTTT | CASTEGAEAFF
- | TRBJ2-7 | TRBV5-3 | once | TGTGCCAGAAGCTTGGGGGATTTCTACGAGCAGTACTTC | CARSLGDFYEQYF
- | TRBJ2-2 | TRBV7-8 | - | TGTGCCAGCAGCTTAGTAGGGGGGGGAGCCGAGGAGCTGTTTTTT | CASSLVGGGAEELFF
TRBD1 | TRBJ1-2 | TRBV7-9 | - | TGTGCCAGCAGCTCGACAGGGGGTGGCTACACCTTC | CASSSTGGGYTF
TRBD1 | TRBJ1-4 | TRBV18 | - | TGTGCCAGCTCACCGCAGGGGACAGCAGATGAAAAACTGTTTTTT | CASSPQGTADEKLFF
- | TRBJ2-2 | TRBV6-5 | few | TGTGCCAGCAGTTACACGGGGAACACCGGGGAGCTGTTTTTT | CASSYTGNTGELFF
- | TRBJ2-7 | TRBV7-7 | medium-sized | TGTGCCAGCAGACAAATTAAGCAGACAGGCCACTACGAGCAGTACTTC | CASRQIKQTGHYEQYF